The present entry profiles one T cell receptor beta chain with its context. Its antigen is not yet known. No per-base quality is available; no much larger clone lies one base away. Libraries came from the immunoSEQ multiplex PCR assay. For the multiplex PCR, a mixture combining 60 forward primers for TCR Vbeta segments and 13 reverse primers for TCR Jbeta segments was used. A multiplex PCR assay on genomic DNA amplified the CDR3 region of rearranged TCR beta genes. The amplified TCR beta libraries were sequenced on the Illumina HiSeq System as 87-base-pair reads. Regarding the original processing steps: A later analysis tallied 70 million to 100 million unique TCR beta chains across the 550 to 850 repertoires, and approximately 12 million of those chains were shared by two or more donors. A nearest-neighbor algorithm error-corrected the raw reads and collapsed the reads into unique sequences, merging closely related sequences to remove PCR and sequencing errors. To assign V, D and J gene segments, CDR3 sequences were aligned to IMGT reference sequences. For a sequence to be retained, a match of at least six nucleotides was required to both a V gene segment and a J gene segment. Rearrangements were called productive when the CDR3 lacked stop codons and stayed in frame with V and J; all others were non-productive. Following IMGT convention, CDR3 was defined as the stretch from the second conserved V-encoded cysteine to the conserved J-encoded phenylalanine. Sequences without an unambiguous match to a single V gene segment were excluded from the earlier analysis of 450 to 750 of the donors. An earlier analysis of several hundred of the donors called V segments functional above 56.7% productive rearrangements and segregating when the between-donor standard deviation exceeded 5%. A statistical classification framework was built for diagnosing cytomegalovirus status from the catalog of TCR beta chain sequences. In a later analysis, V and J genes were assigned by comparing TCR nucleotide sequences against IMGT/GENE-DB human TR gene sequences. In a later analysis, CDR3 sequences and most-parsimonious VDJ recombination scenarios were assigned using the TCRdist pipeline. A later analysis defined each TCR beta chain by its CDR3 amino acid sequence plus V-gene family, and excluded reads lacking a unique V-gene family. In a later analysis, approximately 640 highly shared, low-generation-probability nucleotide sequences were removed to address suspected cross-contamination and a sequencing artifact. In a later analysis, a clonal expansion index was calculated for each public chain from normalized within-repertoire ranks of inferred template counts. Generation probabilities in a later analysis came from a VDJ recombination model fitted to out-of-frame rearrangements, and those results were checked against IGoR. A later analysis scored TCR-TCR, TCR-HLA and TCR-CMV co-occurrence with hypergeometric tests, applying a repertoire-size bias correction to TCR pairs. False discovery rates were estimated in a later analysis by permuting HLA or CMV assignments 20 times. In a later analysis, co-occurring TCRs were grouped using DBSCAN, with TCRdist sequence similarity added in when clustering inside HLA-allele-positive subsets. For co-occurrence clustering, repertoires with fewer than 30,000 or more than 120,000 public chains were excluded, along with a handful of repertoires with anomalous nucleotide sharing. TCRdb took this table from immuneACCESS and kept in-frame rearrangements with V and J called. Such tables lack part of the clones; where checked against another copy, unresolved V genes explain under half of the gap, and the rest is unexplained. V, J and clone size are taken as reported in that table, and D and trimming were inferred from the DNA itself. Present in this sample are 200,000 or so clones, roughly four fifths of which were seen just once. Jointly, the top ten make up approximately 0.22% of the sample.

In total, 630 or so healthy bone marrow donors made up the cohort. At the time of sampling, every cohort member was nominally healthy, though immune exposures that went unrecorded were likely present. The donor tested CMV seronegative and was one of the 352 seronegative cohort members. Each donor provided a peripheral blood sample, and peripheral blood mononuclear cells were used for TCR beta sequencing. The Qiagen DNeasy Blood Extraction Kit was used to extract genomic DNA from the blood cell samples. The sample originates from a study of cytomegalovirus exposure and HLA in healthy donors (dated by TCRdb to 2017 to 2019). Regarding the study in general: In an earlier analysis of roughly 500 of the donors, around 300 Gb of sequence data and 117 million unique TCR beta sequences from roughly 200 million T cells were reported. Around 320 gigabases of sequencing data and tens of millions of unique TCR sequences were included in an early release covering 550 to 800 HLA-typed donors. Of the roughly 390 genotyped donors, over 80% were placed in the genetic ancestry cluster associated with self-reported Caucasian donors. The study was designed to test whether signatures of past pathogen exposure could be identified by cataloging public T cell receptors. Using immunosequencing, the study profiled T cell repertoires from 500 to 800 subjects and related those repertoires to cytomegalovirus serostatus. In addition to the first cohort of around 670 subjects, a separate validation cohort of some 120 different subjects was used. High-throughput TCR immunosequencing, statistical association of individual TCRs with disease status, and machine learning were combined to predict cytomegalovirus infection status. A later analysis re-examined previously published TCR beta repertoires from roughly 650 donors and added high-resolution HLA genotyping to investigate patterns of TCR occurrence. In the later analysis, no new phenotypic data were used to find candidate immune exposures; instead, reliance was placed on TCR beta sequences and their occurrence across donors. In an earlier analysis of 550 to 700 of the donors, high-throughput TCR beta sequencing was used to judge whether each TCR beta V gene segment behaved as functional or pseudogenic. Donor age, sex, ethnicity and CMV serostatus were compiled alongside the repertoire data. A later genetic analysis used genome-wide SNP genotypes for 398 of the 666 donors, treating that subset as a discovery cohort. All discovery cohort repertoires had been generated on a single sequencing platform. HLA typing covered class I and class II loci at four-digit resolution. Typing coverage differed by locus: A, B, C, DRB1 and DQB1 were typed in roughly 620-630 donors, DQA1 in about 500, DPA1 in some 610, and DPB1 in 400 to 490. Because of strong linkage in the cohort, five DR-DQ haplotypes were treated as single units for association and clustering. Across around 400 genotyped donors of the cohort, an average of roughly 250,000 unique TCR beta nucleotide sequences per donor were sequenced, and about a sixth of those sequences were non-productive.

Results and caveats for the whole study, not just this receptor: CMV serostatus was the only immune exposure information available for the cohort. While some public TCRs were present in many individuals, most TCR sequences turned up only very rarely across donors. In a later genetic analysis, a missense DCLRE1C variant was associated with V-gene and J-gene trimming of TCR beta chains, and the association was replicated in an independent cohort. The 87-base-pair reads could not distinguish some IMGT-functional V segments, including TRBV6-2 and TRBV6-3, so those segments were excluded. In a later analysis, around 17,000 TCR beta sequences were associated with specific HLA alleles at a false discovery rate of 0.05. According to the authors, the approach could potentially be generalized to other disease states and immunological phenotypes. Broadly in line with IMGT annotations, most TCR beta V segments showed up in productive rearrangements about 90% or about 30% of the time in an earlier analysis of a few hundred of the donors. A later analysis reported that several top co-occurrence clusters appeared linked to parvovirus B19, influenza, CMV and Epstein-Barr virus. A further reported finding was that TCR beta sequences accurately predicted the HLA-A and HLA-B alleles for most subjects in the first cohort. Linkage disequilibrium might explain the correlated functional status among segregating V segments, but an unknown experimental factor could not be excluded. The study gave a list of 150 to 200 TCR beta chains associated with cytomegalovirus. Three of the identified cytomegalovirus-associated TCR beta chains were confirmed in vitro to be specific for cytomegalovirus antigens. Compared with equally common non-associated chains, HLA-associated TCR beta chains in a later analysis were more clonally expanded and had lower generation probabilities. In both the original and validation cohorts, the classifier was reported to diagnose cytomegalovirus status with high specificity and sensitivity. Because some donors lacked HLA typing at each locus, the association tests relied only on the typed subset. According to a later analysis, most CMV-associated TCR beta chains appeared to be HLA-restricted, and the HLA associations seemed to be driven largely by CMV exposure. Roughly uniform sequencing depth across donors was assumed in presence/absence analyses, although this assumption may not hold. In a later genetic analysis, fewer N-insertions in productive TCRs were reported among donors in an Asian-associated ancestry cluster than the approximately 710-donor mean. Because counts were too low, seventeen rarely observed V segments, including chromosome 9 orphons, were excluded from the earlier analysis of several hundred of the donors. A cluster of highly shared sequence variants was judged likely to represent a technical artifact of the sequencing pipeline. In a later analysis, the rate of TCR association differed among HLA loci, with DRB1 alleles having the most associated TCRs and HLA-C alleles having the fewest. Only TCR beta chains were sequenced in this cohort, and the absence of alpha or paired-chain data limited detectable features. Strong co-occurrence of HLA alleles, especially DR and DQ, made assigning TCR associations to individual alleles difficult.

The CDR3, from cysteine to phenylalanine, totals 16 residues. The read is trimmed to its CDR3 DNA, 48 bases read in frame from base 1. V loses 5 bases at its end and J loses 4 bases; junction bases beyond the gene matches: 12. CDR1 and CDR2 are drawn from the germline V gene (reference sequence): GTSNPN, SVGIG. The receptor comes from a girl aged 2-10 years in good health and CMV-seronegative. Material for sequencing was PBMCs. The receptor chain draws on TRBV30 and TRBJ2-3, with 10 central nucleotides matching TRBD2. CDR3 reads: CAWGSGRANGADTQYF. The sequence in DNA is TGTGCCTGGGGCAGCGGGAGGGCCAATGGCGCAGATACGCAGTATTTT. Outside the CDR3, residues come from the reference TRBV30 and TRBJ2-3 proteins, so the full variable domain is: SQTIHQWPATLVQPVGSPLSLECTVEGTSNPNLYWYRQAAGRGLQLLFYSVGIGQISSEVPQNLSASRPQDRQFILSSKKLLLSDSGFYLCAWGSGRANGADTQYFGPGTRLTVL.